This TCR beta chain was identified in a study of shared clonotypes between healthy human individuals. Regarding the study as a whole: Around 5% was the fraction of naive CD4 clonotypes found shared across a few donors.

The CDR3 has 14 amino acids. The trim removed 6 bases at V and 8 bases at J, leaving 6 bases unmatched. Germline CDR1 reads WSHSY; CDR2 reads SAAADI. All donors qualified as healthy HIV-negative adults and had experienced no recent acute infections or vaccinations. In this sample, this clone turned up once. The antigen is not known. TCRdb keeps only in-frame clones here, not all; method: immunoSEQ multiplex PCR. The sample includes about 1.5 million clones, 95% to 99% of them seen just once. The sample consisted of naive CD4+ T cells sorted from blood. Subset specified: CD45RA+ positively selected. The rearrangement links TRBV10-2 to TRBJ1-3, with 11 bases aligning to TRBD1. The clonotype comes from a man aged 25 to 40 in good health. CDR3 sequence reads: CASRTGQGEDTIYF. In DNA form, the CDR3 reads TGCGCCAGCAGGACGGGACAGGGGGAGGACACCATATATTTT.